This TCR beta chain was sequenced in a study of cytomegalovirus exposure and HLA in healthy donors. Across the whole study: There were about 86 million unique TCRs (from HLA-typed donors) in an early data release.

PCR was performed using 60 Vbeta and 13 Jbeta primers. This table comes from immunoSEQ multiplex PCR, and its TCRdb copy is limited to in-frame clones, with some not included. The repertoire consists of about 140,000 clones, with 88% occurring once and the leading ten covering roughly 0.5%. Remarks on this clone: The antigen is unknown.

Study-level findings and limits: Per a prior analysis, the majority of TCR beta V segments were productive roughly 87% or roughly 30% of the time.

Donors sampled were nominally healthy, though unrecorded immune exposures were likely. The CDR3 is 16 residues long. The germline CDR1 and CDR2 sequences are LGHNA and YSLEER. V was cut by 1 base and J by 6 bases, with 16 bases left in between. Sequenced material: PBMCs. The TCR was taken from a middle-aged woman in good health and CMV-seronegative. This sequence joins TRBV4-3 and TRBJ2-1; D perhaps matches TRBD2 (5 bases). The CDR3, as DNA: TGCGCCAGCAGCCAAGGCGGGCCATTAGACGGCAATGAGCAGTTCTTC. Its translation: CASSQGGPLDGNEQFF.